The clone carrying this TCR beta chain has a handful of counts. This entry is derived from a study of blood T cell repertoires in COVID-19. Study context: Italy, Spain and the United States were the sources of the convalescent and acute COVID-19 samples. T cells, B-cell-depleted T cells, or PBMCs provided the cDNA or gDNA that served as material.

V lost 3 bases to trimming and J lost 8 bases; unmatched junction nucleotides: 9. The CDR3 totals 15 residues. Per the germline V gene, CDR1 is SGHTA and CDR2 is FQGNSA. Seattle participants joined during active infection and were tracked over time. Produced via immunoSEQ multiplex PCR; TCRdb's table is partial and in-frame only. The repertoire holds 200,000 to 250,000 clones, with 85% to 90% as singletons. Sample: peripheral blood. The source is a man under 40 with COVID-19, enrolled during active disease. This chain connects TRBV7-2 to TRBJ1-2; 10 bases match TRBD1. The CDR3 reads CASSLRSDRGLGYTF. In nucleotides, the CDR3 is TGTGCCAGCAGCTTGCGCTCTGACAGGGGGCTAGGCTACACCTTC.